These 30 T cell receptor beta chains came from one sample sequenced in a study of T-cell reconstitution after alpha-beta-depleted transplantation in children. Library preparation (for TCRbeta) was performed with unique molecular identifiers. TCRdb processed the PCR reads anew with MiXCR; each CDR3 protein has one entry. Of approximately 300,000 distinct CDR3 sequences listed, around a tenth are singletons. Sequencing used PBMCs, obtained before TCRalphabeta/CD19-depleted stem cell transplant. The receptors stem from a boy under two years old with acute myeloid leukemia, due to receive a stem cell transplant.

The chain links TRBV11-2 to TRBJ2-3; D uncertain. V lost 4 bases to trimming and J lost 3 bases, with 8 bases between them. The V gene's germline CDR1 is SGHAT and CDR2 FQNNGV. This CDR3 contains 13 residues. CDR3 residues: CASSSLSTDTQYF. The DNA for the CDR3 is TGTGCCAGCAGCTCTTTGAGTACAGATACGCAGTATTTT. The entire variable domain, with the rest obtained from reference TRBV11-2 and TRBJ2-3, is as follows: EAGVAQSPRYKIIEKRQSVAFWCNPISGHATLYWYQQILGQGPKLLIQFQNNGVVDDSQLPKDRFSAERLKGVDSTLKIQPAKLEDSAVYLCASSSLSTDTQYFGPGTRLTVL.

This clonotype showed up just a few times. This sequence joins TRBV10-3 and TRBJ2-1, with D possibly called TRBD1 or TRBD2 (7 bases each). Germline CDR1 ENHRY, CDR2 SYGVKD. This CDR3 has 14 residues. Trimming cost V 4 bases and J 6 bases, with 13 bases left between them. The CDR3 loop reads CAISGRGGSNEQFF. CDR3 DNA: TGTGCCATCAGTGGCAGGGGGGGGAGCAATGAGCAGTTCTTC.

This clonotype occurred many times. The V gene is TRBV20-1, the J gene TRBJ1-6, with D possibly matching TRBD1 (5 bases). Germline-derived CDR1 and CDR2 are DFQATT and SNEGSKA (reference sequence). The CDR3 consists of 15 residues. Trimming took 6 bases from V and 5 from J, leaving 17 bases between them. The CDR3 DNA reads as TGCAGTGCCCCTGATGGGACGGGGAATAATTCACCCCTCCACTTT. Amino acid sequence: CSAPDGTGNNSPLHF.

This clonotype has at least ten counts. This chain uses TRBV3-1 with TRBJ1-4, with unresolved D. Trimming stripped 1 base from V and 8 bases from J, with 14 bases between. Germline CDR1 LGHDT, CDR2 YNNKEL (reference sequence). The CDR3 consists of 15 residues. The CDR3, as DNA: TGTGCCAGCAGCCAAGGTGCGGGTATGGAGGAAAAACTGTTTTTT. Translating it yields CASSQGAGMEEKLFF. Variable domain in full (rest from reference TRBV3-1 and TRBJ1-4): DTAVSQTPKYLVTQMGNDKSIKCEQNLGHDTMYWYKQDSKKFLKIMFSYNNKELIINETVPNRFSPKSPDKAHLNLHINSLELGDSAVYFCASSQGAGMEEKLFFGSGTQLSVL.

This clonotype was detected ten times or more. This chain uses TRBV28 with TRBJ1-5, with TRBD1 identical over 7 bases. CDR1 is MDHEN, CDR2 SYDVKM, per germline. This CDR3 spans 15 amino acids. J gave up 4 bases and V 6 bases, and 9 bases lay outside the gene matches. The CDR3 protein is CASRPRQGRNQPQHF. CDR3 DNA: TGTGCCAGCAGACCTAGACAGGGACGAAATCAGCCCCAGCATTTT.

This clonotype was seen many times. The CDR3 loop reads CASSSDRGSYNEQFF. In nucleotides, the CDR3 is TGTGCCAGCAGTTCCGACAGGGGATCCTACAATGAGCAGTTCTTC. V gene TRBV6-5 combines with J gene TRBJ2-1; TRBD1 agrees at 8 bases. With 4 bases clipped from V and 1 base from J, the junction kept 3 bases outside the gene matches. The CDR3 loop spans 15 amino acids. Per germline, CDR1 MNHEY and CDR2 SVGAGI.

There are many counts of this clonotype. This chain links TRBV7-2 with TRBJ2-7, with 8 bases identical to TRBD2. V lost 7 bases, J lost 7 bases, and 9 bases stayed unmatched. Germline loops: CDR1 SGHTA, CDR2 FQGNSA. This CDR3 region has 13 residues. DNA of the CDR3: TGTGCCAGCACCTTTCTAGCGGGTGGGGAGCAGTACTTC. It is translated as CASTFLAGGEQYF.

This clonotype was recorded many times. The V and J genes are TRBV7-3 and TRBJ1-6; tentative D call: TRBD1 (5 bases). Trimming cost V 5 bases and J 9 bases, with 23 bases left between them. The CDR3 extends over 17 amino acids. The germline V gene encodes CDR1 SGHTA and CDR2 FQGTGA. The CDR3 spells CASSAYGTTHFISPLHF. The CDR3, as DNA: TGTGCCAGCAGCGCCTACGGGACGACTCACTTTATTTCACCCCTCCACTTT.

A few counts support this clonotype. No conserved phenylalanine or tryptophan ends this CDR3, so it is likely a read error. The J gene is TRBJ2-3, the V gene TRBV20-1; D tentatively fits TRBD1 or TRBD2 (5 bases each). The CDR3 runs 14 residues. V lost 5 bases to trimming and J lost 5 bases, with 17 bases between them. Per germline, CDR1 DFQATT and CDR2 SNEGSKA (reference sequence). The CDR3 DNA reads TGCAGTGCTCAAATGGGGGTTTTAGGAGATACGCAGTATTCT. Its protein is CSAQMGVLGDTQYS.

The rearrangement joins TRBV5-1 to TRBJ2-1; no clear D gene. Germline CDR1 reads SGHRS; CDR2 reads YFSETQ. Trimming pared 4 bases from V and 0 bases from J, leaving 26 bases between. The length of the CDR3 is 20 residues. The CDR3 sequence: CASSLPRPSGTKSSYNEQFF. CDR3 nucleotide sequence: TGCGCCAGCAGCCTCCCCCGTCCGTCCGGTACGAAGAGCTCCTACAATGAGCAGTTCTTC.

This clonotype has at least ten counts. The V and J genes are TRBV28 and TRBJ2-7; maybe TRBD1 (6 bases). Germline loops: CDR1 MDHEN, CDR2 SYDVKM. This CDR3 is 15 amino acids long. V was trimmed by 5 bases and J by 4 bases, leaving 18 bases between them. The CDR3 sequence: CASSAPGTLIYEQYF. DNA for the CDR3: TGTGCCAGCAGTGCCCCCGGGACATTGATTTACGAGCAGTACTTC.

This clonotype has at least ten counts. The chain couples TRBV11-2 to TRBJ2-3; a possible D gene is TRBD1 (5 bases). CDR1 is SGHAT, CDR2 FQNNGV, per germline. The CDR3 sequence is 16 residues long. V was trimmed by 2 bases and J by 6 bases, leaving 18 bases between them. CDR3 DNA: TGTGCCAGCAGCTTAATAAGCTGGGCAGGGCTGGATACGCAGTATTTT. It yields the protein CASSLISWAGLDTQYF.

This clonotype has ten or more counts. For the CDR3, the DNA is TGTGCCATTTCGACAGGGCTCAACGAGCAGTACTTC. Translated, it gives CAISTGLNEQYF. The gene calls are TRBV10-3 and TRBJ2-7; TRBD1 matches at 7 bases. Germline CDR1 and CDR2: ENHRY and SYGVKD. V was pared by 9 bases and J by 5 bases, with 7 bases of the junction left unmatched. There are 12 residues in the CDR3.

This clonotype has a handful of counts. The CDR3 is CSPQGQPDQETQYF. CDR3 in DNA: TGCAGCCCACAAGGACAGCCAGATCAAGAGACCCAGTACTTC. This chain connects TRBV29-1 to TRBJ2-5; D perhaps matches TRBD1 (6 bases). The ends were cut back, 8 bases at V and 2 bases at J, with 18 bases in the middle. Germline V lookup: CDR1 SQVTM, CDR2 ANQGSEA. CDR3 length equals 14 residues.

This clonotype has ten or more counts. The chain couples TRBV7-3 to TRBJ2-3, with D possibly being TRBD2 (6 bases). The CDR3 is 13 residues long. The ends were cut back, 3 bases at V and 5 bases at J, with 9 bases in the middle. The germline CDR1 and CDR2 sequences are SGHTA and FQGTGA. The CDR3 sequence: CASSFGGEDTQYF. The CDR3 bases are TGTGCCAGCAGCTTTGGAGGGGAAGATACGCAGTATTTT.

This clonotype showed up many times. The chain joins TRBV21-1 to TRBJ2-1; the table's D call, TRBD1, was not checked against the DNA. TRBV21-1 is annotated as a pseudogene. The CDR3 extends over 16 amino acids. CDR3 nucleotides: TGTGCCAGCAGCCCTACCCCGGCGGCGTTTTGGGATGAGCAGTTCTTC. Translated: CASSPTPAAFWDEQFF.

The genes are TRBV20-1 and TRBJ1-1; 7 bases agree with TRBD1. Per the germline V gene, CDR1 is DFQATT and CDR2 is SNEGSKA (reference sequence). J was trimmed by 0 bases and V by 2 bases; bases with no gene match: 6. The CDR3 has 15 amino acids. CDR3 amino acids: CSARPPTGLNTEAFF. In DNA form, the CDR3 reads TGCAGTGCTAGACCCCCGACAGGGCTGAACACTGAAGCTTTCTTT.

This clonotype has ten or more counts. J is TRBJ2-1 and V is TRBV5-1; 7 bases are shared with TRBD2. Germline-derived CDR1 and CDR2 are SGHRS and YFSETQ. Trimming cost V 0 bases and J 8 bases; bases outside gene matches: 23. The length of the CDR3 is 20 residues. CDR3: CASSLALVPNRGRAVDEQFF. DNA for the CDR3: TGCGCCAGCAGCTTGGCCCTGGTCCCTAATCGGGGGAGGGCTGTGGATGAGCAGTTCTTC. The variable domain in full, completed from reference TRBV5-1 and TRBJ2-1, reads KAGVTQTPRYLIKTRGQQVTLSCSPISGHRSVSWYQQTPGQGLQFLFEYFSETQRNKGNFPGRFSGRQFSNSRSEMNVSTLELGDSALYLCASSLALVPNRGRAVDEQFFGPGTRLTVL.

This clonotype was recorded many times. The chain couples TRBV7-2 to TRBJ2-5; 8 positions match TRBD2. The germline V gene has CDR1 SGHTA and CDR2 FQGNSA. J gave up 2 bases and V 5 bases, and 4 bases lay outside the gene matches. The length of the CDR3 is 14 residues. The CDR3 DNA reads as TGTGCCAGCAGCACACAGCGGGGGCAAGAGACCCAGTACTTC. It specifies CASSTQRGQETQYF.

Remarks on this clonotype: No conserved phenylalanine or tryptophan is present at the end of the CDR3, so a read error is the likely explanation. This chain uses TRBV28 with TRBJ2-1, with 13 positions matching TRBD2. This CDR3 is built from 19 residues. Germline V gives CDR1 MDHEN, CDR2 SYDVKM. V was clipped by 1 base and J by 0 bases; unmatched bases: 6. As DNA, the CDR3 is TGTGCCAGCAGTTTATCACTAGCGGGGGGGCCGAGCTCCTACAATGAGCAGTTCCTC. This gives the protein CASSLSLAGGPSSYNEQFL.

The sample holds many counts of this clonotype. V and J are TRBV7-9 and TRBJ2-7; D uncertain. Germline V lookup: CDR1 SEHNR, CDR2 FQNEAQ (reference sequence). Trimming removed 5 bases at V and 1 base at J, with 9 bases between. CDR3 length: 13 residues. CDR3 DNA: TGTGCCAGCAGCGACGGGCCTTCCTACGAGCAGTACTTC. This gives the protein CASSDGPSYEQYF.

Turning to this clonotype: A much larger clone lies a single base off, so this may be a read error. The chain combines TRBV7-2 with TRBJ2-7, with 8 bases lining up with TRBD2. The CDR3 is 15 residues long. Germline CDR1 SGHTA, CDR2 FQGNSA. The DNA of the CDR3 is TGTGCCAGCAGCTTAGGGCGGGGGGTAGGCTACGACCAGTACTTC. It specifies CASSLGRGVGYDQYF.

This clonotype was counted many times. V is TRBV6-6 and J is TRBJ1-2; TRBD1 might be the D (6 bases). This CDR3 has 13 residues. With 4 bases removed from V and 1 base from J, the gap between germline ends came to 7 bases. The germline V gene encodes CDR1 MNHNY and CDR2 SVGAGI (reference sequence). This CDR3 reads CASSSGVNYGYTF. The CDR3 nucleotides read TGTGCCAGCAGTTCAGGGGTTAACTATGGCTACACCTTC.

The V call is TRBV29-1, the J call TRBJ1-2; D is perhaps TRBD1 (5 bases). CDR3 length: 12 amino acids. CDR1 and CDR2 (germline): SQVTM, ANQGSEA. Trimming left V 4 bases short and J 4 bases short, with 10 bases between. The CDR3 sequence: CSVGGDVYGYTF. CDR3 nucleotide sequence: TGCAGCGTTGGGGGGGATGTCTATGGCTACACCTTC. The variable domain in full, completed from reference TRBV29-1 and TRBJ1-2, reads SAVISQKPSRDICQRGTSLTIQCQVDSQVTMMFWYRQQPGQSLTLIATANQGSEATYESGFVIDKFPISRPNLTFSTLTVSNMSPEDSSIYLCSVGGDVYGYTFGSGTRLTVV.

The chain joins TRBV19 to TRBJ2-7; 7 bases agree with TRBD1. Germline V gene data show CDR1 as LNHDA and CDR2 as SQIVND (reference sequence). The CDR3 sequence is 16 residues long. V was pared by 2 bases and J by 2 bases, with 9 bases of the junction left unmatched. CDR3 nucleotide sequence: TGTGCCAGTAGTATACCCGGGACAGTTCCTCCCTACGAGCAGTACTTC. This sequence encodes CASSIPGTVPPYEQYF.

The chain links TRBV6-5 to TRBJ2-2, with 8 bases lining up with TRBD1. The CDR3 covers 16 residues. With V trimmed by 0 bases and J by 6 bases, 6 bases remained unmatched. Per germline, CDR1 MNHEY and CDR2 SVGAGI. The CDR3 coding sequence is TGTGCCAGCAGTTACTCGGGGCAGGGGGCCGCCGGGGAGCTGTTTTTT. Its protein product is CASSYSGQGAAGELFF.

Ten or more counts support this clonotype. The chain uses TRBV7-3 and TRBJ2-2, with 10 bases matching TRBD2. The V gene's germline CDR1 is SGHTA and CDR2 FQGTGA. CDR3 size: 17 residues. The V segment lost 4 bases and the J segment 0 bases; nucleotides outside the gene matches: 5. As DNA, the CDR3 is TGTGCCAGCAGCTCCCCTAGCGGGAGTACGAACACCGGGGAGCTGTTTTTT. It encodes CASSSPSGSTNTGELFF.

This clonotype occurred many times. V and J are TRBV5-4 and TRBJ2-3; D gene uncertain. V lost 2 bases, J lost 5 bases, and 9 bases lay in between. The CDR3 is 13 residues long. Per germline, CDR1 SGHNT and CDR2 YYREEE (reference sequence). Here the CDR3 reads CASSFVLGDTQYF. CDR3 DNA sequence: TGTGCCAGCAGCTTTGTTCTAGGAGATACGCAGTATTTT.

Ten or more counts support this clonotype. V and J are TRBV7-9 and TRBJ1-5; maybe TRBD1 (6 bases). The CDR3 consists of 13 residues. Looked up from germline, CDR1 is SEHNR and CDR2 is FQNEAQ (reference sequence). The ends were cut back, 6 bases at V and 4 bases at J, with 10 bases in the middle. The CDR3 region has the DNA TGTGCCAGCAGTCGACAGGTTAATCAGCCCCAGCATTTT. This codes for CASSRQVNQPQHF.

In its sample, this clonotype was seen many times. The chain is built from TRBV7-2 and TRBJ2-1; a possible D gene is TRBD1 (5 bases). The CDR3 has 16 amino acids. V lost 0 bases to trimming and J lost 5 bases, with 14 bases between them. Per the germline V gene, CDR1 is SGHTA and CDR2 is FQGNSA. The CDR3 region has the DNA TGTGCCAGCAGCTTAGCTCCCAGGTCCAGGGACAATGAGCAGTTCTTC. Amino acid sequence: CASSLAPRSRDNEQFF.